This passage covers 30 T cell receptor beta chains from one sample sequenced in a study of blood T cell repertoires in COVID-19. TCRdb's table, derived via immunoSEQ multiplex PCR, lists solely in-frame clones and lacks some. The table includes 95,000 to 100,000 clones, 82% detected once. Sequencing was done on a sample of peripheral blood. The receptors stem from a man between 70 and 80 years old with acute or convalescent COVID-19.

The CDR3 nucleotides read TGTGCCAGCAGCTTAGGTCAGGGTCTTGAAGCTTTCTTT. The encoded protein is CASSLGQGLEAFF. The chain carries TRBV11-3 and TRBJ1-1; D possibly corresponds to TRBD1 (5 bases). Germline lookup yields CDR1 SGHNT and CDR2 YENEEA. V was cut by 1 base and J by 7 bases, with 10 bases left in between. CDR3 length: 13 residues.

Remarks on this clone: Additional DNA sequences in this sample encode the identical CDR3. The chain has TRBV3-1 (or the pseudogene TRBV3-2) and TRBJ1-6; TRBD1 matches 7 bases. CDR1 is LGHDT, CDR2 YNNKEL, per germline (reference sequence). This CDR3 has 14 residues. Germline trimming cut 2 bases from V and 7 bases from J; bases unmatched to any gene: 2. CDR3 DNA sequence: TGTGCCAGCAGCCAAAGGGGACAGAATTCACCCCTCCACTTT. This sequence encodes CASSQRGQNSPLHF.

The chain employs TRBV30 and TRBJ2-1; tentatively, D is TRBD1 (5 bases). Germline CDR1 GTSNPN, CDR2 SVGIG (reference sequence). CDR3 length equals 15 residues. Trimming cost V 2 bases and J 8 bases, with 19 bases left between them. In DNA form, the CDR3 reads TGTGCCTGGAGTCCGCTAGGGGCATCAGGCCATGAGCAGTTCTTC. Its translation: CAWSPLGASGHEQFF.

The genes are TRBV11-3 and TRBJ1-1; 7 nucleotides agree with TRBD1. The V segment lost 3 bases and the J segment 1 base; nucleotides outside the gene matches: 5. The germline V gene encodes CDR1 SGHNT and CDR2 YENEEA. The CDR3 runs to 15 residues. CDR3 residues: CASSFRQGKNTEAFF. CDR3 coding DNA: TGTGCCAGCAGCTTTCGACAGGGCAAGAACACTGAAGCTTTCTTT. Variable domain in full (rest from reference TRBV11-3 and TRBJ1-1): EAGVVQSPRYKIIEKKQPVAFWCNPISGHNTLYWYLQNLGQGPELLIRYENEEAVDDSQLPKDRFSAERLKGVDSTLKIQPAELGDSAVYLCASSFRQGKNTEAFFGQGTRLTVV.

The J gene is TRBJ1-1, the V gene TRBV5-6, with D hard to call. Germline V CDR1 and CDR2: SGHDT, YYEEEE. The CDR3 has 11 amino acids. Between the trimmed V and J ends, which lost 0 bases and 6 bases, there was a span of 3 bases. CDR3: CASSLVSEAFF. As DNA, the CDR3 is TGTGCCAGCAGCTTGGTCTCTGAAGCTTTCTTT.

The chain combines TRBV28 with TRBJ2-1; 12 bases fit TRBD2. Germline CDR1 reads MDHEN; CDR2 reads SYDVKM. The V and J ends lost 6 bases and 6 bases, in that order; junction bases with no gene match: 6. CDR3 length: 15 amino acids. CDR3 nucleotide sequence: TGTGCCAGCAGGGGGGGACTAGCGGGCTCCAATGAGCAGTTCTTC. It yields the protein CASRGGLAGSNEQFF.

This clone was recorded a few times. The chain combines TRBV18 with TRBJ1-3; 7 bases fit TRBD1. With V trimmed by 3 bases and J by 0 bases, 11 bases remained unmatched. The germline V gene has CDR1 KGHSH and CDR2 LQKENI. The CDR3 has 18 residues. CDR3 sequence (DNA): TGTGCCAGCTCACCCGCCGGGACAGCCTTCCCCTCTGGAAACACCATATATTTT. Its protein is CASSPAGTAFPSGNTIYF. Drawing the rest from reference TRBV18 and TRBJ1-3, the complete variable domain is NAGVMQNPRHLVRRRGQEARLRCSPMKGHSHVYWYRQLPEEGLKFMVYLQKENIIDESGMPKERFSAEFPKEGPSILRIQQVVRGDSAAYFCASSPAGTAFPSGNTIYFGEGSWLTVV.

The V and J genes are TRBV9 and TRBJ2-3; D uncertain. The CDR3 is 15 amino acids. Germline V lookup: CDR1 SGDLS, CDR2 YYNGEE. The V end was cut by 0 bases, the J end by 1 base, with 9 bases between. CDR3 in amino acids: CASSVVTAGTDTQYF. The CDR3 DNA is TGTGCCAGCAGCGTAGTTACAGCAGGCACAGATACGCAGTATTTT.

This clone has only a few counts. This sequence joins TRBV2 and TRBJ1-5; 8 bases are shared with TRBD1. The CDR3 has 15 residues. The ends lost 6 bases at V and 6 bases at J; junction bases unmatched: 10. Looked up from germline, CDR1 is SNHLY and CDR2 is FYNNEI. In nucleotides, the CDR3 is TGTGCCAGCAGGGTAAACAGGGGGGGCGGTCAGCCCCAGCATTTT. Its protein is CASRVNRGGGQPQHF.

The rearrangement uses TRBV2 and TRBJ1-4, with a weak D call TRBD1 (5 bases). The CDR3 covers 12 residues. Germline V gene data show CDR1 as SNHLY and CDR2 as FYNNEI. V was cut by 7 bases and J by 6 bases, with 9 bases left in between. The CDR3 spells CASTREDEKLFF. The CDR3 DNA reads TGTGCCAGCACCAGGGAAGATGAAAAACTGTTTTTT. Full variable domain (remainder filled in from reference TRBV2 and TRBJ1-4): EPEVTQTPSHQVTQMGQEVILRCVPISNHLYFYWYRQILGQKVEFLVSFYNNEISEKSEIFDDQFSVERPDGSNFTLKIRSTKLEDSAMYFCASTREDEKLFFGSGTQLSVL.

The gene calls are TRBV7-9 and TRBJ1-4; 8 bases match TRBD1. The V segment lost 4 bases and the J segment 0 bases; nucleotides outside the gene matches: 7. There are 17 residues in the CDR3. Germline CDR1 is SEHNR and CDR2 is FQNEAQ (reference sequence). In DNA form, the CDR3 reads TGTGCCAGCAGCTCCCCCTCAGGGGGCGCAACTAATGAAAAACTGTTTTTT. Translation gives CASSSPSGGATNEKLFF.

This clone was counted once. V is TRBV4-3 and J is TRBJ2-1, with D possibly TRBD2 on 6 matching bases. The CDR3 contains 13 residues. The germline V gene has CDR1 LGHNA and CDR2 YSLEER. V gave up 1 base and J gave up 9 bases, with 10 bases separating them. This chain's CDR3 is CASSQVGGVEQFF. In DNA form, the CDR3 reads TGCGCCAGCAGCCAAGTGGGGGGAGTTGAGCAGTTCTTC.

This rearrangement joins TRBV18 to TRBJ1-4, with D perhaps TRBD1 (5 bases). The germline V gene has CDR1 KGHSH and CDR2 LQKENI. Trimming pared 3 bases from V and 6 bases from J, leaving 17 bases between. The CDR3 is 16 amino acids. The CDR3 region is CASSPLDSGFHEKLFF. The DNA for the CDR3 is TGTGCCAGCTCACCTCTAGACTCAGGGTTTCATGAAAAACTGTTTTTT.

This CDR3 reads CASSLAIGQGAVAFF. CDR3 coding DNA: TGTGCCAGCAGCTTAGCGATCGGACAGGGGGCTGTGGCTTTCTTT. The V gene is TRBV7-9, the J gene TRBJ1-1; 11 nucleotides agree with TRBD1. Germline V gene data show CDR1 as SEHNR and CDR2 as FQNEAQ (reference sequence). V dropped 0 bases and J dropped 11; count of bases not matched to a gene: 8. The CDR3 has 15 residues.

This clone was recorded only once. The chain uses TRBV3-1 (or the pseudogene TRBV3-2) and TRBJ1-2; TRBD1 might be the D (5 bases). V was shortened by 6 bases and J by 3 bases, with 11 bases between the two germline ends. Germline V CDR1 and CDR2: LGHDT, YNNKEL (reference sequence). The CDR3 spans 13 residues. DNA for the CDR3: TGTGCCAGCAGTCCTCAGGGTGACTATGGCTACACCTTC. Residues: CASSPQGDYGYTF.

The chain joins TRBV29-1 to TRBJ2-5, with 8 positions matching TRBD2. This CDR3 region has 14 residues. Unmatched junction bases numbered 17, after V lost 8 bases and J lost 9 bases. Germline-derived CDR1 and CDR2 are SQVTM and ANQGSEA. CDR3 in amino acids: CSLTLAGPKRPQYF. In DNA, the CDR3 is TGCAGCCTGACGCTAGCGGGCCCCAAGAGACCCCAGTACTTC.

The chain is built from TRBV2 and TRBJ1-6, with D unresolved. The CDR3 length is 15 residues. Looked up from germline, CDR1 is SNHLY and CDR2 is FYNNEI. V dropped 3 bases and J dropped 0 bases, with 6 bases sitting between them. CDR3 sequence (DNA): TGTGCCAGCAGTGAGGTTAGCTCCTATAATTCACCCCTCCACTTT. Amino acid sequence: CASSEVSSYNSPLHF.

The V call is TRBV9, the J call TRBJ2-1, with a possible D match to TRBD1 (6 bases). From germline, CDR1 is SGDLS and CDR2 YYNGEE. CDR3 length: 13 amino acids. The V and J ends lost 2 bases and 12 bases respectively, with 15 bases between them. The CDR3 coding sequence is TGTGCCAGCAGCGTGACTCCTAAGGACAGGCAGTTCTTC. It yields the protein CASSVTPKDRQFF.

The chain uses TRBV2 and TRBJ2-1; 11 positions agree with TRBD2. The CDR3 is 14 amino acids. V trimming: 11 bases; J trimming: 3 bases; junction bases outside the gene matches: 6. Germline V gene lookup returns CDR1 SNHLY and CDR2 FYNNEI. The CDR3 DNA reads TGTGCCGGAGGGACTAGCGGTTTCTACAATGAGCAGTTCTTC. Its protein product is CAGGTSGFYNEQFF.

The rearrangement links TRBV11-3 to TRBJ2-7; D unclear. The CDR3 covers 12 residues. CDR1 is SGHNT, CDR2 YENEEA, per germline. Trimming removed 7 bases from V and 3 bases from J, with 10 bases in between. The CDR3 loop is CASNLARYEQYF. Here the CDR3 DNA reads TGTGCCAGCAACCTGGCCCGCTACGAGCAGTACTTC.

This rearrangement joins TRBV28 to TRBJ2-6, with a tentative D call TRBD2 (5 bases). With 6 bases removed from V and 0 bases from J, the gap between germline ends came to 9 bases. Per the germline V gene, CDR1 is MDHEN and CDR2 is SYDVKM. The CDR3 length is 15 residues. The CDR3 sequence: CASRPSGSGANVLTF. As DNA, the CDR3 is TGTGCCAGCAGACCGAGCGGCTCTGGGGCCAACGTCCTGACTTTC.

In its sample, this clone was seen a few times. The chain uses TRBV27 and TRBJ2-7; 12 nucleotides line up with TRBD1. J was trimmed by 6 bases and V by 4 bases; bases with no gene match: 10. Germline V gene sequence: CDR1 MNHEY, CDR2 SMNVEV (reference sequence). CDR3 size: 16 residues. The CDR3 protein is CASSYIGDRGLGEQYF. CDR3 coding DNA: TGTGCCAGCAGTTATATTGGGGACAGGGGGCTAGGCGAGCAGTACTTC.

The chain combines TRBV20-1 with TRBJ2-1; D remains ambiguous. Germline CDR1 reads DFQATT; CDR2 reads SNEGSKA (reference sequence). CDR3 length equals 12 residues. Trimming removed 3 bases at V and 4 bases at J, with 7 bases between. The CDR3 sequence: CSASTSYNEQFF. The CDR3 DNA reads TGCAGTGCTAGTACATCTTACAATGAGCAGTTCTTC.

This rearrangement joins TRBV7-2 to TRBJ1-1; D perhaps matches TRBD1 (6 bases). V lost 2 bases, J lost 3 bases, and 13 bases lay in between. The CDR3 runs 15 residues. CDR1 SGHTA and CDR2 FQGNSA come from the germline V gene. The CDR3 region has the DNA TGTGCCAGCAGCTTATCAAACAGGGTAGACACTGAAGCTTTCTTT. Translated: CASSLSNRVDTEAFF.

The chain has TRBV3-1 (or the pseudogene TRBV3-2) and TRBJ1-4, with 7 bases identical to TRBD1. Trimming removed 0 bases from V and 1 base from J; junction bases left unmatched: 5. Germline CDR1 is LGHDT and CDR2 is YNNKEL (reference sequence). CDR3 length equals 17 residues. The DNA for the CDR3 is TGTGCCAGCAGCCAAGACACAGGGGCACTAACTAATGAAAAACTGTTTTTT. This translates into CASSQDTGALTNEKLFF.

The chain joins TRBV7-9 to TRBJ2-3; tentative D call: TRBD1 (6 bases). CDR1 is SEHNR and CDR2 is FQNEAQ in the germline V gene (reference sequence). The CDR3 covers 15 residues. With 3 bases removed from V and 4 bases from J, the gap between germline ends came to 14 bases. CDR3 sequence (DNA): TGTGCCAGCAGCTTGAGTCAGGGGCTTGCAGATACGCAGTATTTT. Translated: CASSLSQGLADTQYF. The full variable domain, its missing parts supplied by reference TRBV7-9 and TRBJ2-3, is DTGVSQNPRHKITKRGQNVTFRCDPISEHNRLYWYRQTLGQGPEFLTYFQNEAQLEKSRLLSDRFSAERPKGSFSTLEIQRTEQGDSAMYLCASSLSQGLADTQYFGPGTRLTVL.

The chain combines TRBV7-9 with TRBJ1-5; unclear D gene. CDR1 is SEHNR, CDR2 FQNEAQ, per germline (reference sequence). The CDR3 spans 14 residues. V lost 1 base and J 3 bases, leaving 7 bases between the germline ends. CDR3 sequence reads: CASSLGAANQPQHF. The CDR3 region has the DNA TGTGCCAGCAGCTTAGGGGCAGCCAATCAGCCCCAGCATTTT.

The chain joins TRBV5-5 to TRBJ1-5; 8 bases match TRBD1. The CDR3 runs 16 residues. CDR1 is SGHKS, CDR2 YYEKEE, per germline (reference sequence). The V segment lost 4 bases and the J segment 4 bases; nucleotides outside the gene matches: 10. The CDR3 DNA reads TGTGCCAGCAGCCGAGGACAGGGCGGGATAAATCAGCCCCAGCATTTT. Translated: CASSRGQGGINQPQHF.

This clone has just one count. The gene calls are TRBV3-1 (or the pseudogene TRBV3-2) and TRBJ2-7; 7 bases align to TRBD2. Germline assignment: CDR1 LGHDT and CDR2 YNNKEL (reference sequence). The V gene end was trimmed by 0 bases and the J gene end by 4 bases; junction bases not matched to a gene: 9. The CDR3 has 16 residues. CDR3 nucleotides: TGTGCCAGCAGCCAAGATTGGGGGGGGAATGGTTACGAGCAGTACTTC. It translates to CASSQDWGGNGYEQYF.

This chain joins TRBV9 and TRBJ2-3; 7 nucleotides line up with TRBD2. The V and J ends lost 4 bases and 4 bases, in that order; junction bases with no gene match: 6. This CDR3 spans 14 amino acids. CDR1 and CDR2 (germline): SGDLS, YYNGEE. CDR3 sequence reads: CASSPTGGSDTQYF. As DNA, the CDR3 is TGTGCCAGCAGCCCCACGGGAGGCTCAGATACGCAGTATTTT.